This T cell receptor (beta chain) was captured in a study of healthy donors' naive CD4 and CD8 T cells (dated by TCRdb to between 2015 and 2017). As for the study more broadly: The donors were selected to cover three age groups of six people each (20-25, 40-50 and 60-70 years), had a mean age of nearly 45, and were half female. The study sequenced rearranged TCR alpha and beta chains from naive CD4+ and CD8+ T cells to test how TCR variation relates to lineage commitment. For TCR alpha, a new primer set covering all functional IMGT alpha gene variants was designed, and the rest of the protocol matched the beta-chain workflow. Peripheral blood mononuclear cells were obtained from about 19 unrelated, healthy individuals. The donors were HLA-typed by sequencing at HLA-A, -B, -C, -DRB1, -DQB1 and -DPB1, using the SBTexcellerator protocol, an ABI3130xl analyzer and SBTengine software.

The data were produced on a 454 GS FLX Titanium. A previously published linear amplification protocol was used to build TCR libraries from approximately 450 ng of total RNA. The sequencing itself ran on the Roche/454 Genome Sequencer using Titanium chemistry. Per the original workflow: From roughly 5 of the healthy donors, 60,000 to 90,000 rearranged TCR alpha transcripts were sequenced. Unique TCR clonotypes were defined by the CDR3 junction under IMGT nomenclature, and duplicate transcripts were removed. CD4 versus CD8 status was modeled on V and J genes by logistic regression in R 2.13.0, with adjustment for donor effects and Bonferroni correction for multiple testing. Clones were called with MiXCR by TCRdb after fastp trimmed the public reads at Q25, and only in-frame beta chains were retained. Every distinct CDR3 protein forms one entry, paired with its most common genes and DNA. The V and J calls were not made by the authors but by TCRdb's processing. For this sample the table gives 150,000 to 200,000 distinct CDR3 sequences, of which about 70% were detected only once. About 2.1% of the sample is held by the ten biggest clonotypes.

Broader findings and caveats from the paper: Because alpha and beta chains were sequenced in bulk and could not be paired, the effects of the two chains in combination were not assessed. Most V and J gene segments were reportedly biased between naive CD4+ and CD8+ cells, consistently across donors and independent of HLA genotype. Taken together, V genes, J genes and CDR3 charge appeared to account for around an eighth of the variance in CD4/CD8 propensity, acting in a largely additive way. In both chains, CD4+ lineage was associated with a positively charged CDR3 and CD8+ lineage with a negatively charged CDR3. The study did not directly address possible repertoire bias arising from homeostatic proliferation of naive T cells.

Cells with a CD4+CD8-CD45RO-CD45RA+ profile were isolated by FACS and defined as naive CD4+ T cells, and those with a CD8+CD4-CD45RA+CD27bright profile were defined as naive CD8+ T cells. The antibodies used for sorting targeted CD4 (RPA-T4), CD8 (SK1), CD27 (O323), CD45RA (HI100) and CD45RO (UCHL1). A remark on this clonotype: No cognate antigen has been identified for it. Base qualities are missing; no much larger clone stands one base away.

CDR1 is given as SGHAT and CDR2 as FQNNGV, both from the germline V gene. Its CDR3 holds 15 amino acids, cysteine through phenylalanine. Only the CDR3 DNA stays, 45 bases, in frame from base 1. A distance of 11 bases separates the germline ends of V and J, which lose 1 base and 3 bases respectively. The rearrangement combines TRBV11-2 with TRBJ2-3, with no confidently assigned D gene. The TCR was taken from a pool of human donors in good health; the sample pools cells from several healthy donors. The sample was naive CD4+ and CD8+ T cells sorted from blood, pooled from several donors. Interpreted using the paper, the cell subset or site label stands for: FACS-sorted naive CD4+ (CD45RO-CD45RA+) and naive CD8+ (CD45RA+CD27bright) T cells. The DNA reads TGTGCCAGCAGCTTAGTGATTAGCAGGACAGATACGCAGTATTTT. It codes for CASSLVISRTDTQYF.